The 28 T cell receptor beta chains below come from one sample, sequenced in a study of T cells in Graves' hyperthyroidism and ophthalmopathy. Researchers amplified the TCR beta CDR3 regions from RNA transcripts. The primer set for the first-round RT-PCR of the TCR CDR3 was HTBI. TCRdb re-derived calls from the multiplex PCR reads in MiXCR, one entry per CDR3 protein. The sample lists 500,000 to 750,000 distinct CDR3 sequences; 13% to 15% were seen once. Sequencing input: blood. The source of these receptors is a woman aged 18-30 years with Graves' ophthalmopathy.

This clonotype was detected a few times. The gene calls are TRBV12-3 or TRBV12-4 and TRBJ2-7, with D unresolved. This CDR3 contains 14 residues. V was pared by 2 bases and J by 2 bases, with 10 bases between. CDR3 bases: TGTGCCAGCAGTTTATACGACAAAGCCTACGAGCAGTACTTC. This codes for CASSLYDKAYEQYF.

CDR3 DNA: TGTGCCAGCAGTTTTCTCCAGGGCTCCGAAGCTTTCTTT. Encoded protein: CASSFLQGSEAFF. The J gene is TRBJ1-1, the V gene TRBV12-3 or TRBV12-4; a weak D match, TRBD1 (5 bases). V gave up 3 bases and J gave up 8 bases, with 13 bases separating them. The CDR3 contains 13 residues.

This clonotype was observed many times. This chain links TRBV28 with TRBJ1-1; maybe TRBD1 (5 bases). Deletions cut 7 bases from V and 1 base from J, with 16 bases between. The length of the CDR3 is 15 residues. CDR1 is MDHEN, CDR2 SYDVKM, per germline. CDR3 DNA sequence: TGTGCCAGCATCCCCGGGGTTGGGGCGAACACTGAAGCTTTCTTT. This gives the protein CASIPGVGANTEAFF.

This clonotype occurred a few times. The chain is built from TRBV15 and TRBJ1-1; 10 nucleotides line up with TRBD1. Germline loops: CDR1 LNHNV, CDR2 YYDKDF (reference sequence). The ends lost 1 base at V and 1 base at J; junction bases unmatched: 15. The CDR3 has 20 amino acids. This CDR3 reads CATSRVGPGQGYFGNTEAFF. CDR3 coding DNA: TGTGCCACCAGCAGAGTCGGGCCGGGACAGGGGTATTTTGGGAACACTGAAGCTTTCTTT.

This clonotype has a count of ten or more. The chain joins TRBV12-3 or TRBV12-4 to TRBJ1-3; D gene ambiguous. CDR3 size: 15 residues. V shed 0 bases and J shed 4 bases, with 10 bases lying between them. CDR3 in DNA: TGTGCCAGCAGTTTAGCGGGGAAGCGAGGAAACACCATATATTTT. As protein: CASSLAGKRGNTIYF.

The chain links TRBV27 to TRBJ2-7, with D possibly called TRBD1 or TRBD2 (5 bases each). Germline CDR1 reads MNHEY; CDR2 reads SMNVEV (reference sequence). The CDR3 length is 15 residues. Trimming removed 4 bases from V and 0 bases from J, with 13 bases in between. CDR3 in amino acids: CASSSPGPHSYEQYF. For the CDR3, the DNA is TGTGCCAGCAGTTCGCCGGGACCGCACTCCTACGAGCAGTACTTC.

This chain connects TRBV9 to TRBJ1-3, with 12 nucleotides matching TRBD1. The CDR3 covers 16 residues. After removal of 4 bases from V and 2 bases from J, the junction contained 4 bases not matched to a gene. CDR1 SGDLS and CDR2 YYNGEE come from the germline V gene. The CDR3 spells CASSPWDRGPGNTIYF. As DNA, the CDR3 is TGTGCCAGCAGCCCATGGGACAGGGGGCCTGGAAACACCATATATTTT.

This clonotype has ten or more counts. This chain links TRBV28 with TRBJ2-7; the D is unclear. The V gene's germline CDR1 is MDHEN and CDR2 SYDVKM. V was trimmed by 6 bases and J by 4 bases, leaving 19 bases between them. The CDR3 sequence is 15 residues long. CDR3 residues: CASRPGRFGLYEQYF. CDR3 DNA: TGTGCCAGCAGGCCCGGACGCTTTGGATTATACGAGCAGTACTTC.

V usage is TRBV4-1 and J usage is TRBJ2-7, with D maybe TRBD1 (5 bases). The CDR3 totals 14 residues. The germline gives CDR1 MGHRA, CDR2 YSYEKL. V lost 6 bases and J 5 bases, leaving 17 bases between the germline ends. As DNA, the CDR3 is TGCGCCAGCAGTAGGGGTCTTAATCCCCACGAGCAGTACTTC. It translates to CASSRGLNPHEQYF.

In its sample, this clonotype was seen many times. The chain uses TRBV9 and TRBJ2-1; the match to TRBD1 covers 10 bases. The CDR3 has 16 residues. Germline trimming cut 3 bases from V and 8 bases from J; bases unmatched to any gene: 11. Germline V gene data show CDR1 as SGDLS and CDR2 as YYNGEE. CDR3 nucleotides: TGTGCCAGCAGCGCGAACCGGGACAGGGGAATGGATGAGCAGTTCTTC. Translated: CASSANRDRGMDEQFF.

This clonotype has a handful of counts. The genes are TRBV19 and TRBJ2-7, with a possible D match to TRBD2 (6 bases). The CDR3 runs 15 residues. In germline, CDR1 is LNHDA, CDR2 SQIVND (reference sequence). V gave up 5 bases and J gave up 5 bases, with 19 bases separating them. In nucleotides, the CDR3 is TGTGCCAGTAGTCAGCTTGGGCGGGGTTACGACGAGCAGTACTTC. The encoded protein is CASSQLGRGYDEQYF.

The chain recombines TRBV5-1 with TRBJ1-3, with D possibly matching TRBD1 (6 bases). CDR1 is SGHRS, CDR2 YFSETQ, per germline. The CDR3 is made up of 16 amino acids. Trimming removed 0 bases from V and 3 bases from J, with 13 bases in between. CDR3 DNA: TGCGCCAGCAGCTTGGTCACGGGGGGCTTTGGAAACACCATATATTTT. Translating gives CASSLVTGGFGNTIYF.

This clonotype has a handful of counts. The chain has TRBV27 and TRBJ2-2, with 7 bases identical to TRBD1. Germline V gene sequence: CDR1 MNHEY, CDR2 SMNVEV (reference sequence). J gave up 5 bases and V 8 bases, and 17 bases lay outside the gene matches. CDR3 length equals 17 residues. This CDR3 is CASQQQLNRGLTGELFF. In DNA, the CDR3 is TGTGCCAGCCAACAGCAACTTAACAGGGGCCTTACCGGGGAGCTGTTTTTT.

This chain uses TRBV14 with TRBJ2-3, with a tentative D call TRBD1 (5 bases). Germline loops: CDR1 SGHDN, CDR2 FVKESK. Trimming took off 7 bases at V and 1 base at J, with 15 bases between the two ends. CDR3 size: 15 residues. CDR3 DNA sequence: TGTGCCAGCACCGTAGGGGTTTCTGGCACAGATACGCAGTATTTT. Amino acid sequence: CASTVGVSGTDTQYF.

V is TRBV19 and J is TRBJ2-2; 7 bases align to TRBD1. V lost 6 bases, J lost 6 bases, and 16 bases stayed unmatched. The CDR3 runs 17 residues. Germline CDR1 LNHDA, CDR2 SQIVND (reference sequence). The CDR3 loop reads CASRDILRRGRAGELFF. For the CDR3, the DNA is TGTGCCAGTAGGGACATCCTGAGAAGGGGGCGCGCCGGGGAGCTGTTTTTT.

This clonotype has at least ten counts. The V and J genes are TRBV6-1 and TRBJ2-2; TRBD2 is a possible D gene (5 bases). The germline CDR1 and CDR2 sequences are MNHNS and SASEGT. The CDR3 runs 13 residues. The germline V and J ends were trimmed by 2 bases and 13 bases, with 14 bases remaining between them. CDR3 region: CASSETWESRLFF. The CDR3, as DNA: TGTGCCAGCAGTGAAACGTGGGAGTCGAGGCTGTTTTTT.

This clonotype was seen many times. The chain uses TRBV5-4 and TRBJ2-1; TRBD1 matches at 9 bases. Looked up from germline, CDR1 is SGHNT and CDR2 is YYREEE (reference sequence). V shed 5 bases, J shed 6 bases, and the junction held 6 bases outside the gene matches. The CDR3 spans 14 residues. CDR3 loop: CASRPETGGNEQFF. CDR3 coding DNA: TGTGCCAGCAGACCCGAGACAGGGGGCAATGAGCAGTTCTTC.

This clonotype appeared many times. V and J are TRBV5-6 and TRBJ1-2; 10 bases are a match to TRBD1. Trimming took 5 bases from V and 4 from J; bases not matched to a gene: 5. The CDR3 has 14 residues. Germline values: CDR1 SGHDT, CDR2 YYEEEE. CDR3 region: CASSRQGAGYGYTF. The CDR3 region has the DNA TGTGCCAGCAGTCGACAGGGGGCAGGCTATGGCTACACCTTC.

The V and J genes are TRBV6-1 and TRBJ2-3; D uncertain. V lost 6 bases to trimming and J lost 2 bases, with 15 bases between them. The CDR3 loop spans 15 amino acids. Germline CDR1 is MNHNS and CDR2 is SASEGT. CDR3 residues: CASRSGRQSTDTQYF. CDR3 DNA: TGTGCCAGCAGGTCTGGTAGGCAATCCACAGATACGCAGTATTTT.

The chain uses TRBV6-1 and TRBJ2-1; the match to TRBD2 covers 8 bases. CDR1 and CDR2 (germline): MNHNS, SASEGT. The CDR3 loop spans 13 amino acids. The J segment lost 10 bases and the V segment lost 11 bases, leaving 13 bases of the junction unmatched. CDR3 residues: CASWVAGTHEQFF. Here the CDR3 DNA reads TGTGCCTCGTGGGTAGCGGGAACTCACGAGCAGTTCTTC.

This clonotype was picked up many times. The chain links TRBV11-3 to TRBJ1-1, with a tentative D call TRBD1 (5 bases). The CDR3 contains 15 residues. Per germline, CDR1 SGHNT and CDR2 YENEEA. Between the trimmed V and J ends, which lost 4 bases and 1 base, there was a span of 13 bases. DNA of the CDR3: TGTGCCAGCAGCTCTGGACAAGGAAGGAACACTGAAGCTTTCTTT. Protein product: CASSSGQGRNTEAFF.

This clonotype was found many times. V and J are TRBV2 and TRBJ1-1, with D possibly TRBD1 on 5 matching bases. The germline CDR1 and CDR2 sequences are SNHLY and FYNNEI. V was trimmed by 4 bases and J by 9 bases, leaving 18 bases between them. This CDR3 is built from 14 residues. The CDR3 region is CASSASPGGSQAFF. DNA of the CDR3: TGTGCCAGCAGTGCTTCCCCTGGGGGGAGTCAAGCTTTCTTT. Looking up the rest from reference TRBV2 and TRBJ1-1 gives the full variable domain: EPEVTQTPSHQVTQMGQEVILRCVPISNHLYFYWYRQILGQKVEFLVSFYNNEISEKSEIFDDQFSVERPDGSNFTLKIRSTKLEDSAMYFCASSASPGGSQAFFGQGTRLTVV.

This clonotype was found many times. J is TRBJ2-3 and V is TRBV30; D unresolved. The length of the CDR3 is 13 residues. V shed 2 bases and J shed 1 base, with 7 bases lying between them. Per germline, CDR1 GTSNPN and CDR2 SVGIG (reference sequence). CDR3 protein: CAWSFGRTDTQYF. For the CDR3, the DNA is TGTGCCTGGAGTTTTGGCCGCACAGATACGCAGTATTTT.

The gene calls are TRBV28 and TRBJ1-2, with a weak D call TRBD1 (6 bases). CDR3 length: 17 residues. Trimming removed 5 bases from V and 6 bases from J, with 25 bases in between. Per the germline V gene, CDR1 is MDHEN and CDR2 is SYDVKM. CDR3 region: CASSTSYRDTLRHGYTF. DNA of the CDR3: TGTGCCAGCAGTACATCTTACCGGGACACCCTACGCCATGGCTACACCTTC.

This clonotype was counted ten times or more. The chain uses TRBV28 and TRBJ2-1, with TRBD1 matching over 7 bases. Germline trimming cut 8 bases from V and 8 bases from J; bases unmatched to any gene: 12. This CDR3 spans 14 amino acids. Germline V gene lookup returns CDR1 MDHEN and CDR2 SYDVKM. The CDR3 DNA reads TGTGCCAGCGGGCCGGGACAGACTATCGATGAGCAGTTCTTC. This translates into CASGPGQTIDEQFF.

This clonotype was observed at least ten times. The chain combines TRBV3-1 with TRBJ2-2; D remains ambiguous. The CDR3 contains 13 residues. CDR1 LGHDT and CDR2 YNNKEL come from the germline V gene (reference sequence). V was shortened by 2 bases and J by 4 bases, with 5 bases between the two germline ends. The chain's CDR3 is CASSQLRTGELFF. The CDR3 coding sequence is TGTGCCAGCAGCCAATTGCGCACCGGGGAGCTGTTTTTT.

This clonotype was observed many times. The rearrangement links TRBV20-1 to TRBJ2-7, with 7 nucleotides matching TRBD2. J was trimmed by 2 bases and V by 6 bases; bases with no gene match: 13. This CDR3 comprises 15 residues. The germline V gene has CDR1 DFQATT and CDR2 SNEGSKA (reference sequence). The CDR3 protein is CSAPFGASGTYEQYF. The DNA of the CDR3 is TGCAGTGCCCCGTTCGGGGCTAGCGGTACCTACGAGCAGTACTTC.

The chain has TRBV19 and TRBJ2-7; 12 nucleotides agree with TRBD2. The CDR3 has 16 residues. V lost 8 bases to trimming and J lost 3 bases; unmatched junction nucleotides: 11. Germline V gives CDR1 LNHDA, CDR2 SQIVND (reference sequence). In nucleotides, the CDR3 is TGTGCCAGTGCCCAGCCGGGACTAGCGGGCATCTACGAGCAGTACTTC. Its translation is CASAQPGLAGIYEQYF.